In its sample, the clone carrying this T cell receptor (beta chain) was seen once. Here immunoSEQ multiplex PCR was the method, and the copy in TCRdb shows in-frame clones only, minus some. This sample has 31,000 or so clones; about 88% occur once, and the top ten carry almost 6.5%. These data come from a study of PD-1 and CTLA-4 blockade in melanoma. Germline lookup yields CDR1 SGHVS and CDR2 FQNEAQ. The V end was cut by 3 bases, the J end by 7 bases, with 10 bases between. The CDR3 length is 12 residues. The origin of this receptor is a human donor with melanoma. The chain combines TRBV7-8 with TRBJ2-7, with D unclear. Specimen: CD8+ T cells from peripheral blood, collected from a patient given anti-PD-1 treatment. CDR3 bases: TGTGCCAGCAGCTTTCTCCAGAGGGAGCAGTACTTC. This codes for CASSFLQREQYF. The full variable domain, in which reference TRBV7-8 and TRBJ2-7 provide the parts outside the CDR3, is GAGVSQSPRYKVAKRGQDVALRCDPISGHVSLFWYQQALGQGPEFLTYFQNEAQLDKSGLPSDRFFAERPEGSVSTLKIQRTQQEDSAVYLCASSFLQREQYFGPGTRLTVT.